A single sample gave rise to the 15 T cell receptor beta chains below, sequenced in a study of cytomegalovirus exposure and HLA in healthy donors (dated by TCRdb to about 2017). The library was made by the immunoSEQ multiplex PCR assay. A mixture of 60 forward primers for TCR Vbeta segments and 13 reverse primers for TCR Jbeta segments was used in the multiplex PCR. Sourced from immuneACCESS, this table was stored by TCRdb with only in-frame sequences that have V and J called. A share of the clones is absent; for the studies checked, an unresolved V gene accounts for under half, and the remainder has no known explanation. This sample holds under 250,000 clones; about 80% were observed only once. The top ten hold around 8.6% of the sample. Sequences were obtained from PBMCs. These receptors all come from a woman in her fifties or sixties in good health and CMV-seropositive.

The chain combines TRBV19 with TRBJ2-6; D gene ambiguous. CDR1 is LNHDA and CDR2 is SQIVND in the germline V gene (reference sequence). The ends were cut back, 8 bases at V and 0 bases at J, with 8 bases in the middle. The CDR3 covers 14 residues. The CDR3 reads CASYSLSGANVLTF. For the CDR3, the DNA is TGTGCCAGTTACAGTCTCTCTGGGGCCAACGTCCTGACTTTC. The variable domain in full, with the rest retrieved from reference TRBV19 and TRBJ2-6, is DGGITQSPKYLFRKEGQNVTLSCEQNLNHDAMYWYRQDPGQGLRLIYYSQIVNDFQKGDIAEGYSVSREKKESFPLTVTSAQKNPTAFYLCASYSLSGANVLTFGAGSRLTVL.

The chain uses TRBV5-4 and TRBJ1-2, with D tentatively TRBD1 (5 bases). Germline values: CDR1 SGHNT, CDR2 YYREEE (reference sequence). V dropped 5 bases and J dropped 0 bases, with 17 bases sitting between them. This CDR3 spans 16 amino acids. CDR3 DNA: TGTGCCAGCAGTAGACAGCCCGGCCTTACTAACTATGGCTACACCTTC. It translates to CASSRQPGLTNYGYTF.

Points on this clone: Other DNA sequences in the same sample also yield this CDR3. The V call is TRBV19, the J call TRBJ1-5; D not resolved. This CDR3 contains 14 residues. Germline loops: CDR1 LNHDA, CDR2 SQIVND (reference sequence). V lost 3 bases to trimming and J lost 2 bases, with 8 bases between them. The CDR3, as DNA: TGTGCCAGTAGTATCTCGAGGGGCAATCAGCCCCAGCATTTT. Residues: CASSISRGNQPQHF.

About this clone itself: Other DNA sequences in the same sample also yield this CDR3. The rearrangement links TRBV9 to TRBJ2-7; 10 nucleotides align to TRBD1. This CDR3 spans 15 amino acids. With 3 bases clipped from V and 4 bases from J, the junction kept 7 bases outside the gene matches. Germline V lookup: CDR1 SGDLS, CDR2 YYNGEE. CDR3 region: CASSASGTGAYEQYF. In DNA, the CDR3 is TGTGCCAGCAGCGCTTCGGGGACAGGGGCATACGAGCAGTACTTC.

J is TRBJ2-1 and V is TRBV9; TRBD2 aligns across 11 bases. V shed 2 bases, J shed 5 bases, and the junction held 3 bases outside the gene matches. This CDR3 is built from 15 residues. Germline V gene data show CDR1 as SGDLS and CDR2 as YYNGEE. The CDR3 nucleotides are TGTGCCAGCAGCGTTAGCGGGAGGGGTGACAATGAGCAGTTCTTC. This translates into CASSVSGRGDNEQFF.

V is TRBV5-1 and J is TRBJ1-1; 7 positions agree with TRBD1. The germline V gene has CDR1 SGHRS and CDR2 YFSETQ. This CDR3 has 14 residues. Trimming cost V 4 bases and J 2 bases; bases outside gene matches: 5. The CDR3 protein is CASSAGGDNTEAFF. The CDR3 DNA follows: TGCGCCAGCAGCGCAGGGGGTGATAACACTGAAGCTTTCTTT.

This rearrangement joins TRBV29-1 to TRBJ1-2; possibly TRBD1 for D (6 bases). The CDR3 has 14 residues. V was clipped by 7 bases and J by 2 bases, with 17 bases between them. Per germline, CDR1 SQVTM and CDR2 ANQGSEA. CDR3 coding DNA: TGCAGCGCTGCAACAGGGATGGTCAACTATGGCTACACCTTC. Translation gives CSAATGMVNYGYTF.

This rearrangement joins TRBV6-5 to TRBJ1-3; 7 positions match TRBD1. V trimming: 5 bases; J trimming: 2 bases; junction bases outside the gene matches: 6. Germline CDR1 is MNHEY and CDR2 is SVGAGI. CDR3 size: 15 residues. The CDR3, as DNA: TGTGCCAGCAGTCGGACAGGAGGGACTGGAAACACCATATATTTT. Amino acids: CASSRTGGTGNTIYF.

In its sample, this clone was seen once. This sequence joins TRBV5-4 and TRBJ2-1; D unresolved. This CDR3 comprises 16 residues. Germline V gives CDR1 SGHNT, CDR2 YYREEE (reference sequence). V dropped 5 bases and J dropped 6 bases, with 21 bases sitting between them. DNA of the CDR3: TGTGCCAGCAGGGTAGGTCGGTCAAGTTCGGGCAATGAGCAGTTCTTC. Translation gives CASRVGRSSSGNEQFF.

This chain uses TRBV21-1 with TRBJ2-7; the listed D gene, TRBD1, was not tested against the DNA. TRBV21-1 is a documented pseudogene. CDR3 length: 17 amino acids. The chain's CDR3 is CASSCIGLSAGGYEQYF. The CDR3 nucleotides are TGTGCCAGCAGCTGTATTGGTCTTAGCGCAGGGGGCTACGAGCAGTACTTC.

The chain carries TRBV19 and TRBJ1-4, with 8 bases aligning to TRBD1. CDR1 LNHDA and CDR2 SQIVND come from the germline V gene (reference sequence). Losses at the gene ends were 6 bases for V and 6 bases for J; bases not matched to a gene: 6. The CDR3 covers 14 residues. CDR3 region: CASRPLDRDEKLFF. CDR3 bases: TGTGCCAGTAGGCCACTGGACAGGGATGAAAAACTGTTTTTT. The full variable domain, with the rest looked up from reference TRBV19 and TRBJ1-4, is DGGITQSPKYLFRKEGQNVTLSCEQNLNHDAMYWYRQDPGQGLRLIYYSQIVNDFQKGDIAEGYSVSREKKESFPLTVTSAQKNPTAFYLCASRPLDRDEKLFFGSGTQLSVL.

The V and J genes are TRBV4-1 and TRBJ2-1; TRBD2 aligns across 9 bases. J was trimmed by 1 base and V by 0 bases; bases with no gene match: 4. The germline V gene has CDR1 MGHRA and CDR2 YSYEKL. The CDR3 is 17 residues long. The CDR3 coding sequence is TGCGCCAGCAGCCAAGATGGGCTAGCGGGATCCTACAATGAGCAGTTCTTC. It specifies CASSQDGLAGSYNEQFF.

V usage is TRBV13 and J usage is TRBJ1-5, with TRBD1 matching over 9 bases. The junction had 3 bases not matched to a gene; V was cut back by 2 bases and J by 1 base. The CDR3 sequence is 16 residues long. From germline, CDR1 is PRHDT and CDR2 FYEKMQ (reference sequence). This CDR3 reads CASSLTTGGSNQPQHF. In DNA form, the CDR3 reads TGTGCCAGCAGCTTAACGACAGGGGGGAGCAATCAGCCCCAGCATTTT.

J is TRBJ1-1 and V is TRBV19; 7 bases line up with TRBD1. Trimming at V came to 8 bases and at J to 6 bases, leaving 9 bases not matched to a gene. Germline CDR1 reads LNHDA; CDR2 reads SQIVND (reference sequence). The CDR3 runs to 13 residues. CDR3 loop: CASAQDREAEAFF. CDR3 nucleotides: TGTGCCAGTGCCCAAGACAGGGAGGCTGAAGCTTTCTTT.

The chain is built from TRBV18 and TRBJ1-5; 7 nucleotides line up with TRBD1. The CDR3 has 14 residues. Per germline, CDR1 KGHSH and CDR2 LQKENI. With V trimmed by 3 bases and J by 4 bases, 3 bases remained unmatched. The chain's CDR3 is CASSPGRGNQPQHF. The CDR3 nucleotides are TGTGCCAGCTCACCGGGCAGGGGGAATCAGCCCCAGCATTTT.